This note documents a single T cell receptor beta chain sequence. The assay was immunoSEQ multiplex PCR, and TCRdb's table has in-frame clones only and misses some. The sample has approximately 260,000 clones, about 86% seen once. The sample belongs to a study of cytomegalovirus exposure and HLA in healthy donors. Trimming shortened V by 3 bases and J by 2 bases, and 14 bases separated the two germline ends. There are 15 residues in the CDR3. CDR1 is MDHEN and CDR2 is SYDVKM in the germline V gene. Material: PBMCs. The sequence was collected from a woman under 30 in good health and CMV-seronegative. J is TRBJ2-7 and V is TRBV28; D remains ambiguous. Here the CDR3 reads CASSFTGRRPYEQYF. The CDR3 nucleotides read TGTGCCAGCAGTTTTACTGGGCGAAGGCCCTACGAGCAGTACTTC. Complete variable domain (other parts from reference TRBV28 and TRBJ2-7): DVKVTQSSRYLVKRTGEKVFLECVQDMDHENMFWYRQDPGLGLRLIYFSYDVKMKEKGDIPEGYSVSREKKERFSLILESASTNQTSMYLCASSFTGRRPYEQYFGPGTRLTVT.